This TCR beta chain was documented in a study of blood T cell repertoires in COVID-19. TCRdb's copy holds only in-frame clones and misses some; the assay was immunoSEQ multiplex PCR. The profile shows about 220,000 clones, 84% of them singletons. V shed 5 bases and J shed 6 bases, with 13 bases lying between them. The CDR3 length is 13 residues. Germline V gene lookup returns CDR1 SNHLY and CDR2 FYNNEI. The chain has TRBV2 and TRBJ1-1, with D perhaps TRBD1 (5 bases). Sequences were obtained from peripheral blood. The receptor's source is a woman aged 55-70 years with acute or convalescent COVID-19. CDR3 residues: CASSRTGVSEAFF. CDR3 sequence (DNA): TGTGCCAGCAGTAGAACAGGTGTTTCTGAAGCTTTCTTT.